Described below is a single T cell receptor (beta chain) sequence and its context. Its antigen remains unidentified. The CDR3 spans 14 residues. Germline V gene lookup returns CDR1 KGHSH and CDR2 LQKENI. The V end was cut by 8 bases, the J end by 1 base, with 14 bases between. The data were taken from a study of T-cell memory formation after mild COVID-19. Study-wide points: Second-wave clones reaching peak frequency on day 37 lacked confirmed SARS-CoV-2 specificity. Clones contracting over day 15 to 85 were CD4/CD8 balanced, with later expanders leaning CD4+. Memory sampled before infection contained some responding clones, suggesting cross-reactive memory joined.

5'RACE primed at constant segments yielded TCR alpha and TCR beta cDNA libraries bearing sample barcodes and UMIs. TCRdb used MiXCR to reprocess the 5' RACE reads, holding one entry per CDR3 protein. The table records 200,000 to 250,000 distinct CDR3 sequences, about 11% of them present only once. This clonotype was sampled from a man aged 18 to 35 who had mild COVID-19 (a few samples of this study predate the infection). Cell type and time point are not known. The chain is built from TRBV18 and TRBJ1-1; D uncertain. Sample: PBMCs or a T cell subset sorted from them (not recorded which). As DNA, the CDR3 is TGTGCCAGCACAACCCGGGGTTCGAACACTGAAGCTTTCTTT. Protein product: CASTTRGSNTEAFF.